A few counts support the clone carrying this TCR beta chain. This sample was included in a study of T cells after yellow fever vaccination. Study-wide context: Researchers used SMART-Seq v4 Ultra Low Input to prepare fractions that had low cell numbers.

This CDR3 region has 17 residues. The trim removed 4 bases at V and 6 bases at J, leaving 9 bases unmatched. Looked up from germline, CDR1 is SGHNT and CDR2 is YYREEE (reference sequence). Study outcomes and limitations: Subsequent to the booster, the majority of primary-vaccination clones reappeared (around 96% CD4, around 90% CD8). Peak timing came faster in the weaker secondary response, day 5 versus 15.

Researchers made TCR cDNA using 5'RACE template switching, and this step added a universal primer site and UMIs. Each CDR3 protein gets one entry after TCRdb re-called the 5' RACE reads with MiXCR. This sample yields about 45,000 distinct CDR3 sequences, of which 6.8% are seen a single time; about 15% belongs to the top ten. This sample comprised CD8+ T cells not binding an NS4B(214-222) dextramer, sorted from PBMCs, obtained 45 days after the yellow fever booster vaccination. The rearrangement uses TRBV5-4 and TRBJ2-2; 13 positions match TRBD2. The sequence was collected from a man aged 25-40 years who received the YFV17D yellow fever vaccine. CDR3 coding DNA: TGTGCCAGCAGCGGTGGACTAGCGGGAGCAGATTCCGGGGAGCTGTTTTTT. This gives the protein CASSGGLAGADSGELFF.